One sample yielded the 10 T cell receptor beta chains listed below, sequenced in a study of CD4 T cells in relation to SARS-CoV-2 and coronaviruses. The protocol was immunoSEQ multiplex PCR, while the TCRdb copy is restricted to in-frame clones and leaves out a portion. The data contain over 25,000 clones, over 75% of them singletons. Unexposed donor CD4+ T cells date from about 2011-2018, before the COVID-19 pandemic. Isolation of CD4+ T cells took place after about 10 days in culture. Their cognate antigens are unknown. Sequenced input: CD4+ T cells from PBMCs, cultured in vitro. Receptors originate from a human donor in good health.

This sequence joins TRBV5-1 and TRBJ2-1; D is possibly TRBD1 or TRBD2 (5 bases each). Trimming left V 7 bases short and J 5 bases short, with 22 bases between. Germline loops: CDR1 SGHRS, CDR2 YFSETQ. CDR3 length: 16 residues. This CDR3 reads CASARDGPLGHNEQFF. The CDR3 DNA is TGCGCCAGCGCCCGGGACGGACCGCTGGGACACAATGAGCAGTTCTTC.

The rearrangement uses TRBV9 and TRBJ1-6; D not certain. Germline values: CDR1 SGDLS, CDR2 YYNGEE. The CDR3 runs to 15 residues. V was trimmed by 0 bases and J by 7 bases, leaving 11 bases between them. The chain's CDR3 is CASSVGTHFNSPLHF. The CDR3 DNA reads TGTGCCAGCAGCGTAGGTACACACTTCAATTCACCCCTCCACTTT.

V usage is TRBV4-2 and J usage is TRBJ2-7; 10 bases match TRBD1. V lost 4 bases and J lost 5; bases outside the gene matches: 8. Germline values: CDR1 LGHNA, CDR2 YNFKEQ. The CDR3 totals 15 residues. The CDR3 DNA follows: TGTGCCAGCAGCCGCCTGACAGGGGGCGGGGACGAGCAGTACTTC. Its translation: CASSRLTGGGDEQYF.

The rearrangement links TRBV27 to TRBJ2-1; D may be TRBD1 or TRBD2 (5 bases each). Germline CDR1 MNHEY, CDR2 SMNVEV (reference sequence). The CDR3 is 15 amino acids. The V and J ends lost 0 bases and 7 bases respectively, with 13 bases between them. CDR3 sequence (DNA): TGTGCCAGCAGTTTATCCCGGGGCGCGTATAATGAGCAGTTCTTC. This sequence encodes CASSLSRGAYNEQFF.

The V and J genes are TRBV19 and TRBJ2-7, with 8 bases lining up with TRBD2. The CDR3 totals 13 residues. V trimming: 4 bases; J trimming: 7 bases; junction bases outside the gene matches: 6. Germline V gene lookup returns CDR1 LNHDA and CDR2 SQIVND (reference sequence). In DNA, the CDR3 is TGTGCCAGTAGTAACCTAGCGGGTGAAGAGCAGTACTTC. It is translated as CASSNLAGEEQYF.

This clone has only a few counts. V and J are TRBV6-2 or TRBV6-3 and TRBJ2-5; the match to TRBD1 covers 8 bases. CDR1 and CDR2 (germline): MNHEY, SVGEGT. The CDR3 has 14 amino acids. Trimming removed 6 bases from V and 1 base from J; junction bases left unmatched: 4. The CDR3 loop is CASSTGGPQETQYF. As DNA, the CDR3 is TGTGCCAGCAGCACAGGGGGTCCCCAAGAGACCCAGTACTTC.

This clone was found a few times. The chain carries TRBV2 and TRBJ2-1; either TRBD1 or TRBD2 may supply D (5 bases each). There are 15 residues in the CDR3. Germline values: CDR1 SNHLY, CDR2 FYNNEI. V dropped 2 bases and J dropped 9 bases, with 17 bases sitting between them. CDR3 DNA: TGTGCCAGCAGTGAAAAGCGGACACTGAGGGGTGAGCAGTTCTTC. Amino acids: CASSEKRTLRGEQFF.

This clone was counted between two and nine times. V gene TRBV10-1 combines with J gene TRBJ2-1; D is uncertain. V was shortened by 0 bases and J by 9 bases, with 9 bases between the two germline ends. The germline gives CDR1 WNHNN, CDR2 SYGVQD (reference sequence). This CDR3 is 13 amino acids long. The CDR3 nucleotides are TGCGCCAGCAGTGAGTCTGTAGATGTTGAGCAGTTCTTC. Residues: CASSESVDVEQFF.

This chain uses TRBV30 with TRBJ1-5, with 8 bases aligning to TRBD1. V lost 2 bases to trimming and J lost 6 bases; unmatched junction nucleotides: 9. This CDR3 has 15 amino acids. CDR1 and CDR2 from the germline V gene are GTSNPN and SVGIG (reference sequence). The CDR3 DNA sequence: TGTGCCTGGAGTACTCTAGGACAGGGATTTCAGCCCCAGCATTTT. Protein product: CAWSTLGQGFQPQHF.

This clone was detected only once. This chain connects TRBV11-3 to TRBJ2-7; D not certain. Germline lookup yields CDR1 SGHNT and CDR2 YENEEA. This CDR3 spans 13 amino acids. V shed 5 bases and J shed 5 bases, with 13 bases lying between them. The CDR3 DNA reads as TGTGCCAGCAGCCCCTCCCCGGCAAACGAGCAGTACTTC. Amino acids: CASSPSPANEQYF.